This is a list of T cell receptor beta chains from one sample in a study of T cell responses to AZD1222 COVID-19 vaccine. Here immunoSEQ multiplex PCR was the method, and the copy in TCRdb shows in-frame clones only, minus some. The table records 90,000 to 110,000 clones, approximately 87% of them present only once. The starting material was peripheral blood, obtained on day 0 of AZD1222 vaccination. The receptor source for this set is an adult in good health. Both conserved end residues are part of each CDR3. The order of the fields is clone size, D gene, V gene, J gene, CDR3 DNA, CDR3 protein. The D gene is left open where the match is weak. Part of the rows lack a size; the others show once, few, many or a class for expanded clones.

>.|.|TRBV11-1|TRBJ2-5
TGTGCCAGCAGCTTAATGAGGGACCAAGAGACCCAGTACTTC
CASSLMRDQETQYF
>.|TRBD2|TRBV28|TRBJ2-7
TGTGCCAGCAGCCCCGCTAGCGGCAACCCCTACGAGCAGTACTTC
CASSPASGNPYEQYF
>.|TRBD1|TRBV4-1|TRBJ1-3
TGCGCCAGCAGCCGAGTTACCGGGACAGGGATCGAGGACACCATATATTTT
CASSRVTGTGIEDTIYF
>.|TRBD2|TRBV2|TRBJ2-7
TGTGCCAGCAGTGCGGCTAGCGGGACTACCTACGAGCAGTACTTC
CASSAASGTTYEQYF
>.|.|TRBV6-1|TRBJ1-4
TGTGCCAGCAGTGTGTACAGGGAGTCACCATCGAATGAAAAACTGTTTTTT
CASSVYRESPSNEKLFF
>once|.|TRBV7-9|TRBJ1-1
TGTGCCAGCAGTATGACGACTGAAGCTTTCTTT
CASSMTTEAFF
>.|TRBD1|TRBV19|TRBJ1-5
TGTGCCAGTAGTATTATGGATTGGGGACAGACCCGCAATCAGCCCCAGCATTTT
CASSIMDWGQTRNQPQHF
>.|TRBD1|TRBV18|TRBJ1-1
TGTGCCAGCTCACGTCAGGGGGCGGACACTGAAGCTTTCTTT
CASSRQGADTEAFF
>.|.|TRBV7-9|TRBJ1-2
TGTGCCAGCAGCCTCGGATCGACAGGCATACTTAACTATGGCTACACCTTC
CASSLGSTGILNYGYTF
>.|.|TRBV13|TRBJ2-1
TGTGCCAGCAGCTTAGGTGTTGAGCAGTTCTTC
CASSLGVEQFF
>.|TRBD1|TRBV29-1|TRBJ1-1
TGCAGCGTTGGGGGGGACAGGGGAGCGAGGACTGAAGCTTTCTTT
CSVGGDRGARTEAFF
>once|.|TRBV28|TRBJ1-2
TGTGCCAGCAGTTTTTTATTTGGACAGAACTATGGCTACACCTTC
CASSFLFGQNYGYTF
>.|TRBD2|TRBV4-2|TRBJ2-7
TGTGCCAGCAGCCAGTCTAGCGGGACCGCCTACGAGCAGTACTTC
CASSQSSGTAYEQYF
>few|TRBD1|TRBV4-2|TRBJ1-1
TGTGCCAGCAGCCAAGATCGACAGGGGGCCACTGAAGCTTTCTTT
CASSQDRQGATEAFF
>.|TRBD2|TRBV5-1|TRBJ2-1
TGCGCCAGCAGCGGTAGCGGGGGAGGGTACAATGAGCAGTTCTTC
CASSGSGGGYNEQFF
>.|.|TRBV18|TRBJ1-1
TGTGCCAGCTCAAGACCAGGGGAGACCCAACTCTTT
CASSRPGETQLF
>few|.|TRBV3-1/TRBV3-2|TRBJ1-5
TGTGCCAGCAGCCCAGCCGGAGAGCCCCAGCATTTT
CASSPAGEPQHF
>once|.|TRBV2|TRBJ2-2
TGTGCCAGCAGCGGGCCGGACAGAGCACGCGGGGAGCTGTTTTTT
CASSGPDRARGELFF
>.|TRBD1|TRBV4-2|TRBJ1-4
TGTGCCAGCAGCCAAGATCAGGGGGCGAATGAAAAACTGTTTTTT
CASSQDQGANEKLFF
>.|.|TRBV7-9|TRBJ1-2
TGTGCCAGCAGCCGAGACGGGGACGGAGCAACCGGCTACACCTTC
CASSRDGDGATGYTF
>.|.|TRBV18|TRBJ2-2
TGTGCCAGCTCACCAGCGGGGAACACCGGGGAGCTGTTTTTT
CASSPAGNTGELFF
>.|.|TRBV12-5|TRBJ2-2
TGTGCTAGTGGTTTGGGGCGGTACGCAGGGGAGCTGTTTTTT
CASGLGRYAGELFF
>.|.|TRBV5-5|TRBJ1-3
TGTGCCAGCAGCGCGATCGGGACGCCTGGAAACACCATATATTTT
CASSAIGTPGNTIYF
>once|.|TRBV9|TRBJ2-1
TGTGCCAGCAGCGTTTCTCTGGGGCTTGCCTACAATGAGCAGTTCTTC
CASSVSLGLAYNEQFF
>.|.|TRBV5-1|TRBJ2-7
TGCGCCAGCAGCAGGGGGGCGGCGGTGAGCTCCTACGAGCAGTACTTC
CASSRGAAVSSYEQYF
>.|.|TRBV20-1|TRBJ1-5
TGCAGTGCTAGAAAGACAGGGCCCCAGCATTTT
CSARKTGPQHF
>.|.|TRBV5-5|TRBJ2-1
TGTGCCAGCAGCTCACCGACCAATGAGCAGTTCTTC
CASSSPTNEQFF
>.|.|TRBV10-3|TRBJ1-4
TGTGCCATCAGCGCTGCGGAGGGGATTAATGAAAAACTGTTTTTT
CAISAAEGINEKLFF
>.|.|TRBV10-3|TRBJ2-5
TGTGCCACCACTAGGGACACGCCCGGACTGGCCCAAGAGACCCAGTACTTC
CATTRDTPGLAQETQYF
>.|TRBD1|TRBV6-1|TRBJ1-2
TGTGCCAGCAGTGGACGGGACAGCTATGGCTACACCTTC
CASSGRDSYGYTF
>.|.|TRBV2|TRBJ1-5
TGTGCCAGCAGTGCCGGGACACAAAATCAGCCCCAGCATTTT
CASSAGTQNQPQHF
>.|.|TRBV12-2|TRBJ2-7
TGTGCAAGTTTCAACAGGGGAAATTCCTACGAGCAGTACTTC
CASFNRGNSYEQYF
>.|.|TRBV29-1|TRBJ1-2
TGCAGCGTTGAAGGTTCAGGCTACTATGGCTACACCTTC
CSVEGSGYYGYTF
>.|.|TRBV13|TRBJ1-4
TGTGCCAGCAGCCCAGGACTGAGTGGGGATGAAAAACTGTTTTTT
CASSPGLSGDEKLFF
>.|.|TRBV27|TRBJ2-6
TGTGCCAGCAGTCCCGAAGGGGCTGACTCTGGGGCCAACGTCCTGACTTTC
CASSPEGADSGANVLTF
>once|TRBD2|TRBV6-2/TRBV6-3|TRBJ2-1
TGTGCCAGCAGTTACCGTAGACTAGCGGGAGCCCACAATGAGCAGTTCTTC
CASSYRRLAGAHNEQFF
>.|TRBD1|TRBV3-1/TRBV3-2|TRBJ2-7
TGTGCCAGCAGCTCCCGGGACAGGGTCTACGAGCAGTACTTC
CASSSRDRVYEQYF
>few|.|TRBV7-2|TRBJ2-1
TGTGCCAGCAGCTTCCAAGCATCCAACGAGCAGTTCTTC
CASSFQASNEQFF
>.|.|TRBV15|TRBJ1-2
TGTGCCACCAGAGTAGGGACGGTGAATGATGGCTACACCTTC
CATRVGTVNDGYTF
>.|.|TRBV7-9|TRBJ1-6
TGTGCCAGCAGCTCAAAGGGGGGAGCACCCCTCCACTTT
CASSSKGGAPLHF